This entry is about one T cell receptor beta chain. This clone's antigen is unknown. An approximately 2.5 ml peripheral blood sample was drawn into PAXgene tubes per donor and stored at -80°C. Without any T cell sorting, total RNA was extracted from whole blood using the PAXgene blood miRNA kit on an automated QIAcube. Peripheral blood from monozygotic twin pairs concordant or discordant for inflammatory bowel disease was subjected to deep TCRalpha and TCRbeta repertoire profiling with unique molecular barcoding. Smoking habits were recorded for all twin pairs, and individuals were classified as current, former or never smokers. The data stem from a study of monozygotic twins with inflammatory bowel disease (dated 2019 in TCRdb). Study-wide context: The complete study included 28 monozygotic twin pairs: 19 IBD-discordant Danish pairs and nine German pairs, of which four were IBD-concordant and five were IBD-discordant. Disease-associated traits were sought mainly through comparisons between IBD patients and their genetically identical healthy co-twins within discordant pairs. Each individual had, on average, about 151 000 unique TCRalpha sequences and 181 000 unique TCRbeta sequences available for analysis.

Broad study findings and their caveats: Different T cell subtypes could not be distinguished in the analysis. The results gave no support for a single strong signal or clonotype linked to IBD. Repertoire similarity did not differ between concordant and discordant twins, which could be due to limited statistical power. TCRbeta repertoire diversity, by inverse Simpson index, was decreased in IBD patients compared with their healthy co-twins. IBD patients shared fewer clonotypes with other individuals than healthy twins did, most markedly in patients showing signs of disease activity. Background noise and inter-individual variability may have been introduced into the repertoires by the differing immunosuppressive treatments among patients.

Libraries were constructed by 5' RACE. For each TCR library, around 4,000 ng of total RNA was used. For each sample, cDNA synthesis with SMARTScribe reverse transcriptase was split into eight separate reactions. During cDNA synthesis, template switching introduced unique molecular identifiers that contained a 6-nucleotide sample barcode. TCRalpha and TCRbeta cDNA was amplified by two nested PCRs of around 16 and 10 cycles, with bead purification after each PCR. Before amplification, the cDNA was treated with uracil DNA-glycosylase and purified using the QIAquick PCR purification kit. The second PCR was the step at which Illumina TruSeq-compatible adapters and sample-specific barcodes were added. Library quality and concentration were assessed using TapeStation and Qubit, and roughly 5.5 ng of each library was pooled. Sequencing of pooled libraries was carried out on an Illumina HiSeq2500 single-index Rapid Run using 2 x 100 bp reads and custom sequencing primers. The authors' pipeline ran thus. MiGEC version 1.2.6 was used for UMI-based consensus assembly to correct PCR and sequencing errors. MiXCR version 2.1.1 was used for V(D)J alignment, clonotype assembly and CDR3 extraction. To normalise gene usage, clonotype sharing and MAIT/NKT TCR abundance, the analysis used the top 1000, 10 000 and 20 000 clonotypes per sample. Diversity was computed as the inverse Simpson index with the vegan R package after downsampling to 27 000 UMIs. Statistical testing used paired Mann-Whitney U tests on the discordant twin pairs and applied Benjamini-Hochberg correction for multiple testing. Each CDR3 protein sequence appears as one entry after TCRdb reprocessed the reads, and no DNA is included. Here the V and J calls rest on TCRdb's processing, not on the authors' analysis. In this sample's table one finds fewer than 350,000 distinct CDR3 sequences. The ten largest clones add up to around 2% of the sample.

The CDR3 spans 18 residues, from the cysteine through the phenylalanine. The DNA sequence is not available. CDR1 and CDR2, per the germline V gene (reference sequence), are LNHDA and SQIVND. The rearrangement combines TRBV19 with TRBJ1-6; there is no DNA to check the TCRdb D call of TRBD1. This receptor was identified in a human donor with ulcerative colitis or Crohn's disease, or a healthy co-twin of an affected twin (not recorded which). Sequencing was done on a sample of blood. The CDR3 amino acid sequence is: CASSHTGMDYFGNSPLHF.